This T cell receptor beta chain originates from a study of somatic mutations in cytotoxic T cells in rheumatoid arthritis. General observations from the study: Nobody knew which antigens the expanded CD8+ clones targeted.

Trimming shortened V by 7 bases and J by 11 bases, and 12 bases separated the two germline ends. Germline V gene data show CDR1 as MNHEY and CDR2 as SVGAGI. This CDR3 is 11 amino acids long. Sequenced by immunoSEQ multiplex PCR; TCRdb stores in-frame clones only, minus some. The data contain about 12,000 clones, nearly 80% of them seen just once; the ten biggest clones take up roughly 13%. The count of this clone is one. The antigen remains unidentified. Sequencing input: CD8+ T cells sorted from blood. The sequence derives from a middle-aged man in good health. The chain employs TRBV6-5 and TRBJ2-1; D is perhaps TRBD2 (6 bases). CDR3 nucleotide sequence: TGTGCCAGCAACGGAGGGAATAAGCAGTTCTTC. Translating it yields CASNGGNKQFF.